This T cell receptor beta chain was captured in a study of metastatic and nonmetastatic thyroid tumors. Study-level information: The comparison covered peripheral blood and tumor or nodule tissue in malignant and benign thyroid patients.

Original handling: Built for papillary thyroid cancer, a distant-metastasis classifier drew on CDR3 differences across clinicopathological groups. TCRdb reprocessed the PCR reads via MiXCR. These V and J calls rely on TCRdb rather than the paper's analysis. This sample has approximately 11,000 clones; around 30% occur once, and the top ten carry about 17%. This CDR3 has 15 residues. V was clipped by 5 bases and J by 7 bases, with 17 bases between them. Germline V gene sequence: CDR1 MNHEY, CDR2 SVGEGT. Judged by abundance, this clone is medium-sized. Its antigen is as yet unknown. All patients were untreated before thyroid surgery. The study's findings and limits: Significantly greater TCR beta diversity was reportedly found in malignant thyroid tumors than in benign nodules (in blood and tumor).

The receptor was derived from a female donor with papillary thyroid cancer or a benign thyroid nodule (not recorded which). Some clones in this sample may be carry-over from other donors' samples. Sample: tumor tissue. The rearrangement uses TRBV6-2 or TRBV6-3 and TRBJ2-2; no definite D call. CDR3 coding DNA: TGTGCCAGCAGTGGCGGCATGGCGAAGGGCGGGGAGCTGTTTTTT. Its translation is CASSGGMAKGGELFF.